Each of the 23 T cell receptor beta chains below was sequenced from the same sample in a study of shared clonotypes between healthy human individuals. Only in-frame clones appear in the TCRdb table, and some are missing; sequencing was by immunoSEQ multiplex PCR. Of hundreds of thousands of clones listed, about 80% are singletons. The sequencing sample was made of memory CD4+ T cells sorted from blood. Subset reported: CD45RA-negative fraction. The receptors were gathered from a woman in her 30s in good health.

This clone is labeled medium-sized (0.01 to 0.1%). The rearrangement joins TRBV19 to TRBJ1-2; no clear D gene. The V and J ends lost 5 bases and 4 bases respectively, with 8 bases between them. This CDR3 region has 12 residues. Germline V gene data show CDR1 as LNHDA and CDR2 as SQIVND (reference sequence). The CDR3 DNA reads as TGTGCCAGTAGTTCAACGGGCTATGGCTACACCTTC. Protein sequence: CASSSTGYGYTF. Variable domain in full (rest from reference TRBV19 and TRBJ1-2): DGGITQSPKYLFRKEGQNVTLSCEQNLNHDAMYWYRQDPGQGLRLIYYSQIVNDFQKGDIAEGYSVSREKKESFPLTVTSAQKNPTAFYLCASSSTGYGYTFGSGTRLTVV.

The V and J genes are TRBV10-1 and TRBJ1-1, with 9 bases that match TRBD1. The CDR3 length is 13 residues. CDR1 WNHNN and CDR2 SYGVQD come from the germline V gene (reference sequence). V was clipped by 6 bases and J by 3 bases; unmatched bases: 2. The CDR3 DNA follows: TGCGCCAGCAGGGGACAGGGAGACACTGAAGCTTTCTTT. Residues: CASRGQGDTEAFF.

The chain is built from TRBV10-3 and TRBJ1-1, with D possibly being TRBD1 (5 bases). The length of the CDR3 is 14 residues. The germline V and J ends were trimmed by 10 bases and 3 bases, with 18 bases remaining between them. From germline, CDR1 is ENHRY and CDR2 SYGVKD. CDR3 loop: CATHIGRGYTEAFF. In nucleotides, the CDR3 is TGTGCCACACACATCGGCCGGGGGTACACTGAAGCTTTCTTT.

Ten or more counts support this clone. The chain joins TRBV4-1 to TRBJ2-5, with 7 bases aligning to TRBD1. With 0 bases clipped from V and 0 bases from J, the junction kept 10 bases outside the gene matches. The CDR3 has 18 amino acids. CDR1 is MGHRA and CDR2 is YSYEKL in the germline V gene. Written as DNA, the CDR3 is TGCGCCAGCAGCCAAGAGATGACAGGGATGGCCCACCAAGAGACCCAGTACTTC. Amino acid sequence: CASSQEMTGMAHQETQYF.

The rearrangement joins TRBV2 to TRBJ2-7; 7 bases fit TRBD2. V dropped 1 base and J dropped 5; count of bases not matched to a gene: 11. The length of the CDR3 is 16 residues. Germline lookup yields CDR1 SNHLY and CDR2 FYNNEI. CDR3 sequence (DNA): TGTGCCAGCAGTGAAGGCCTGAGGACTAGGTTCCACGAGCAGTACTTC. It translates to CASSEGLRTRFHEQYF.

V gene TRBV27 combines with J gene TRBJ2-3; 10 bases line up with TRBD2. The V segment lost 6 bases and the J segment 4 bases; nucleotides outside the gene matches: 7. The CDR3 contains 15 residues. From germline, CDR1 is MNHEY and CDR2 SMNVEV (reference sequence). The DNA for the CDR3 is TGTGCCAGCAGGTTGCTAGCGGGAGTCCCAGATACGCAGTATTTT. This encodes CASRLLAGVPDTQYF.

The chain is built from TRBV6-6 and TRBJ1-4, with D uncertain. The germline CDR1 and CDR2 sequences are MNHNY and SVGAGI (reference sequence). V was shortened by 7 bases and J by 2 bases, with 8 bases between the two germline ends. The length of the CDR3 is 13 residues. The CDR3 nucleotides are TGTGCCAGCACCGGCAGGACTAATGAAAAACTGTTTTTT. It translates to CASTGRTNEKLFF.

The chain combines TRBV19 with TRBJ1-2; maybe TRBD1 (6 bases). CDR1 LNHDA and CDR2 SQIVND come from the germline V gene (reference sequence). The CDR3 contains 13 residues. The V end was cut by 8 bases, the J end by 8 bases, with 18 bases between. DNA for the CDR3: TGTGCCAGTGAGACAGGTGAACGAGTAGGCTACACCTTC. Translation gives CASETGERVGYTF.

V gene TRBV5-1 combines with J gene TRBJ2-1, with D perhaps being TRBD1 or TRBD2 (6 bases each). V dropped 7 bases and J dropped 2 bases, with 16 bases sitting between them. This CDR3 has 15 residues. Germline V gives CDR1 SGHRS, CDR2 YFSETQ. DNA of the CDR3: TGCGCCAGCTTTCAAGCGGAGGGGGCCTACAATGAGCAGTTCTTC. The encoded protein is CASFQAEGAYNEQFF.

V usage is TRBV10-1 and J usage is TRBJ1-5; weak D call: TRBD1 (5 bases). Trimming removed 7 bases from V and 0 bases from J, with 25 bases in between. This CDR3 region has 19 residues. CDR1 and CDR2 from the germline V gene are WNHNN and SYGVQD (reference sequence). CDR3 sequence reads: CASTSQTGSSPYSNQPQHF. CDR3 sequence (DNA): TGCGCCAGCACCAGCCAAACAGGTTCCTCCCCGTATAGCAATCAGCCCCAGCATTTT.

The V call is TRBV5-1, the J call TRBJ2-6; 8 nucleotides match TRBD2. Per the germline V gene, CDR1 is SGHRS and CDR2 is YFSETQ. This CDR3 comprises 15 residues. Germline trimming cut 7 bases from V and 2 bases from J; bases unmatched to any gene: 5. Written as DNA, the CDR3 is TGCGCCAGCGCGGGAGGTGGAACTGGGGCCAACGTCCTGACTTTC. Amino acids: CASAGGGTGANVLTF. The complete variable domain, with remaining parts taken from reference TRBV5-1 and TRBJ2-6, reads KAGVTQTPRYLIKTRGQQVTLSCSPISGHRSVSWYQQTPGQGLQFLFEYFSETQRNKGNFPGRFSGRQFSNSRSEMNVSTLELGDSALYLCASAGGGTGANVLTFGAGSRLTVL.

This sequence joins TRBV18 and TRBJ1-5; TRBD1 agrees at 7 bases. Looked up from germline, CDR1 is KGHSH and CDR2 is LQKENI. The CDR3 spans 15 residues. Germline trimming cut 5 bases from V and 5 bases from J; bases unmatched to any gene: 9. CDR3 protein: CASSSTGTEYQPQHF. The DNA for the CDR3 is TGTGCCAGCTCAAGCACCGGGACAGAGTATCAGCCCCAGCATTTT. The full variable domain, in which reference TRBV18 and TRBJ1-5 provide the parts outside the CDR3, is NAGVMQNPRHLVRRRGQEARLRCSPMKGHSHVYWYRQLPEEGLKFMVYLQKENIIDESGMPKERFSAEFPKEGPSILRIQQVVRGDSAAYFCASSSTGTEYQPQHFGDGTRLSIL.

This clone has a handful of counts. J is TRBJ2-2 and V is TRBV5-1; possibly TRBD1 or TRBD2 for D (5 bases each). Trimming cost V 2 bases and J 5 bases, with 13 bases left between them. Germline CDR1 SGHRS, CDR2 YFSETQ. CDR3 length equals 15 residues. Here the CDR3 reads CASSFGAGITGELFF. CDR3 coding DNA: TGCGCCAGCAGCTTCGGGGCGGGTATAACCGGGGAGCTGTTTTTT.

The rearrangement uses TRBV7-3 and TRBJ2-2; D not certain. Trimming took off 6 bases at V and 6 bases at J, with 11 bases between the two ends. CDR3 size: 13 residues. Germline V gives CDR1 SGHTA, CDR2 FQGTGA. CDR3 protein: CASSQNSPGELFF. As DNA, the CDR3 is TGTGCCAGCAGTCAAAATTCCCCCGGGGAGCTGTTTTTT. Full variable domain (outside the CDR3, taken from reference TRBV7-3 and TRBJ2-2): GAGVSQTPSNKVTEKGKYVELRCDPISGHTALYWYRQSLGQGPEFLIYFQGTGAADDSGLPNDRFFAVRPEGSVSTLKIQRTERGDSAVYLCASSQNSPGELFFGEGSRLTVL.

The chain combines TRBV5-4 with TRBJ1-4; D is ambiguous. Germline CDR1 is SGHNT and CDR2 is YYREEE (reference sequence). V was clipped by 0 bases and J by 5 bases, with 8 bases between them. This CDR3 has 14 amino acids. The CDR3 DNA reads TGTGCCAGCAGCTTGGGTGGGATCAATGAAAAACTGTTTTTT. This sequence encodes CASSLGGINEKLFF.

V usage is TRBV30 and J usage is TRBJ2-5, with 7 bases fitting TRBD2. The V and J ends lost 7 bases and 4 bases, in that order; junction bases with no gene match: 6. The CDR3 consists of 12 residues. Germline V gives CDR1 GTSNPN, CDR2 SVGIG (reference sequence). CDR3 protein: CAYQPGGETQYF. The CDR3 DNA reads TGTGCCTATCAACCGGGAGGAGAGACCCAGTACTTC.

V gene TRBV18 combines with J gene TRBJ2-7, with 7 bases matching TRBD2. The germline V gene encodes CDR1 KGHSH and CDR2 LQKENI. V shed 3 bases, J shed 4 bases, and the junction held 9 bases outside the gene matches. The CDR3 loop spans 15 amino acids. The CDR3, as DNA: TGTGCCAGCTCACCTTTCAGCGGGGCCGGGTACGAGCAGTACTTC. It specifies CASSPFSGAGYEQYF.

CDR3 coding DNA: TGTGCCAGCCGGAGTTGGGATGAGCAGTTCTTC. This encodes CASRSWDEQFF. The rearrangement uses TRBV6-1 and TRBJ2-1; D is unresolved. Trimming removed 8 bases at V and 8 bases at J, with 10 bases between. CDR3 length: 11 amino acids. CDR1 and CDR2 (germline): MNHNS, SASEGT.

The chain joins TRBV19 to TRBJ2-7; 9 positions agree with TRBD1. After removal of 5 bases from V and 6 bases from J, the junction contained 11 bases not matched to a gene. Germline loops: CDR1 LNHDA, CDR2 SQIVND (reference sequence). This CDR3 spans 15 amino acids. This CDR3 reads CASSQAQGASGEQYF. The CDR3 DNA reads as TGTGCCAGTAGTCAGGCACAGGGGGCCTCCGGCGAGCAGTACTTC.

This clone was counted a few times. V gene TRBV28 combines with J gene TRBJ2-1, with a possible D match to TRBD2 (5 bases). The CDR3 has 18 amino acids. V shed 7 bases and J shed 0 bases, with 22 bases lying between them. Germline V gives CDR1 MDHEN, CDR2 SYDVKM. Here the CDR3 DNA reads TGTGCCAGCAAAGTCTGGACGGCGGGTCTTAGCTCCTACAATGAGCAGTTCTTC. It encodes CASKVWTAGLSSYNEQFF.

The CDR3 sequence: CASNTGSTGELFF. CDR3 bases: TGTGCCAGCAACACAGGGTCCACCGGGGAGCTGTTTTTT. J is TRBJ2-2 and V is TRBV2, with a weak D call TRBD1 (6 bases). In germline, CDR1 is SNHLY, CDR2 FYNNEI. V was pared by 7 bases and J by 4 bases, with 10 bases between. There are 13 residues in the CDR3.

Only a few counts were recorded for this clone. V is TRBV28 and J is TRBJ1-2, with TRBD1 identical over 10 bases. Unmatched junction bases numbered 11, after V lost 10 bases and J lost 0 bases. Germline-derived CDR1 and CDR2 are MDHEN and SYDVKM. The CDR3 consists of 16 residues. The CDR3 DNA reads TGTGCCACCGATTGGGACAGGGGAATTTCTAACTATGGCTACACCTTC. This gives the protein CATDWDRGISNYGYTF.

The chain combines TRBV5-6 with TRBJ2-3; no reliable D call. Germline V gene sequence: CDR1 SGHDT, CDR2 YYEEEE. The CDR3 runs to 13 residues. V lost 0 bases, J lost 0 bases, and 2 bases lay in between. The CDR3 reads CASSLVSTDTQYF. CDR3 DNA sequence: TGTGCCAGCAGCTTGGTCAGCACAGATACGCAGTATTTT. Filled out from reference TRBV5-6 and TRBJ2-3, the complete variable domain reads DAGVTQSPTHLIKTRGQQVTLRCSPKSGHDTVSWYQQALGQGPQFIFQYYEEEERQRGNFPDRFSGHQFPNYSSELNVNALLLGDSALYLCASSLVSTDTQYFGPGTRLTVL.